These T cell receptor beta chains were read from a single sample in a study of shared clonotypes between healthy human individuals. Libraries were prepared by immunoSEQ multiplex PCR; TCRdb keeps only in-frame clonotypes and omits some of them. The top ten hold approximately 0.057% of the sample, which has about 600,000 clones, more than 95% seen once. The specimen sequenced was naive CD4+ T cells sorted from blood. The receptors derive from a woman in her twenties or thirties in good health. Each CDR3 is given with its conserved first and last residue. D genes are given only for firm matches. The listing skips clone size in some rows; elsewhere it reads once, few, many or a size class.

>TRBJ2-1|NA|TRBV5-1|NA
CASSLTNDNEQFF
TGCGCCAGCAGCTTGACAAACGACAATGAGCAGTTCTTC
>TRBJ1-5|NA|TRBV30|few
CAWSHTGNNQPQHF
TGTGCCTGGAGCCATACAGGGAACAATCAGCCCCAGCATTTT
>TRBJ2-2|NA|TRBV29-1|NA
CSVGGNTGELFF
TGCAGCGTTGGAGGAAACACCGGGGAGCTGTTTTTT
>TRBJ2-7|NA|TRBV7-9|NA
CASSLGAGWHEQYF
TGTGCCAGCAGCTTAGGTGCAGGGTGGCACGAGCAGTACTTC
>TRBJ2-2|TRBD1|TRBV7-6|NA
CASSLATGYTGELFF
TGTGCCAGCAGCTTAGCGACAGGGTACACCGGGGAGCTGTTTTTT
>TRBJ2-1|NA|TRBV6-6|NA
CASSLRQLPSDNEQFF
TGTGCCAGCAGTTTGCGGCAACTACCTAGTGACAATGAGCAGTTCTTC
>TRBJ2-1|TRBD2|TRBV28|NA
CASSSGTSGRAGNEQFF
TGTGCCAGCAGTTCCGGGACTAGCGGGAGGGCGGGCAATGAGCAGTTCTTC
>TRBJ1-6|NA|TRBV11-2|NA
CASALATNNSPLHF
TGTGCCAGCGCTCTCGCGACTAATAATTCACCCCTCCACTTT
>TRBJ2-5|TRBD2|TRBV7-7|NA
CASSRGLAGGQETQYF
TGTGCCAGCAGCAGGGGACTAGCGGGAGGGCAAGAGACCCAGTACTTC
>TRBJ1-2|TRBD1|TRBV28|NA
CASKQGNYGYTF
TGTGCCAGTAAACAGGGGAACTATGGCTACACCTTC
>TRBJ1-1|TRBD1|TRBV18|NA
CASSDRAQMNTEAFF
TGTGCCAGCTCCGACAGGGCTCAAATGAACACTGAAGCTTTCTTT
>TRBJ2-7|TRBD2|TRBV28|once
CASSPPGLVLHEQYF
TGTGCCAGCAGTCCTCCCGGACTAGTTTTACACGAGCAGTACTTC
>TRBJ1-5|NA|TRBV6-1|NA
CASSEVLGQPQHF
TGTGCCAGCAGTGAGGTTCTGGGTCAGCCCCAGCATTTT
>TRBJ2-7|TRBD2|TRBV5-8|NA
CASSLSRREGHYEQYF
TGTGCCAGCAGCTTGAGTCGACGGGAGGGCCACTACGAGCAGTACTTC
>TRBJ1-1|NA|TRBV15|NA
CATAARRNTEAFF
TGTGCCACCGCGGCACGACGGAACACTGAAGCTTTCTTT
>TRBJ2-1|TRBD2|TRBV11-3|NA
CASSRGTSGGNNEQFF
TGTGCCAGCAGCAGAGGGACTAGCGGAGGTAACAATGAGCAGTTCTTC
>TRBJ1-4|NA|TRBV28|NA
CASSLSGLSGGKLFF
TGTGCCAGCAGTTTATCTGGGCTCTCGGGGGGAAAACTGTTTTTT
>TRBJ2-6|NA|TRBV28|NA
CASRAPGPDSSGANVLTF
TGTGCCAGCAGGGCACCGGGTCCAGACAGCTCTGGGGCCAACGTCCTGACTTTC
>TRBJ1-5|NA|TRBV7-2|NA
CASSPPGQPQHF
TGTGCCAGCAGCCCCCCTGGGCAGCCCCAGCATTTT
>TRBJ2-3|NA|TRBV9|NA
CASSGGLYTDTQYF
TGTGCCAGCAGCGGGGGACTGTACACAGATACGCAGTATTTT
>TRBJ1-6|TRBD1|TRBV28|once
CASSLGQGNSPLHF
TGTGCCAGCAGTTTGGGACAGGGTAATTCACCCCTCCACTTT
>TRBJ2-5|TRBD1|TRBV5-4|NA
CASSLDRTGAVSKQYF
TGTGCCAGCAGCTTGGATAGGACAGGGGCTGTGTCTAAGCAGTACTTC
>TRBJ2-5|NA|TRBV27|NA
CASRALEGVETQYF
TGTGCCAGCAGGGCTCTAGAGGGGGTGGAGACCCAGTACTTC
>TRBJ1-5|NA|TRBV2|NA
CASSEGRADQPQHF
TGTGCCAGCAGTGAAGGGAGGGCTGATCAGCCCCAGCATTTT
>TRBJ1-1|NA|TRBV27|once
CASSPTASNTEAFF
TGTGCCAGCAGTCCGACAGCGAGTAACACTGAAGCTTTCTTT
>TRBJ2-7|NA|TRBV5-1|NA
CASSPPLGYEQYF
TGCGCCAGCAGCCCCCCCCTAGGATACGAGCAGTACTTC
>TRBJ1-6|TRBD1|TRBV19|NA
CASSETGGASPLHF
TGTGCCAGTAGTGAGACAGGGGGAGCTTCACCCCTCCACTTT